These 11 T cell receptor beta chains came from one sample sequenced in a study of response to subunit inactivated influenza vaccine. TCRdb called the RT-PCR reads again in MiXCR, with one record for every CDR3 protein. There are roughly 500,000 distinct CDR3 sequences in the sample; 20% to 25% occur only once, and about 3% lies in the top ten. These data were also reused for a study on T cells expressing NK-cell markers. This second study notes: Libraries used 5'RACE template switching adding universal primer site and UMIs.

The sample in question was CD4+ T cells sorted from PBMCs, obtained 11 to 12 days after vaccination. These receptors were obtained from a man aged 45 to 65 who received an inactivated influenza vaccine.

The V call is TRBV18, the J call TRBJ2-1; D might be TRBD2 (6 bases). Germline loops: CDR1 KGHSH, CDR2 LQKENI. Trimming shortened V by 4 bases and J by 7 bases, and 11 bases separated the two germline ends. The CDR3 consists of 13 residues. CDR3 residues: CASSQIGGNEQFF. CDR3 nucleotides: TGTGCCAGCTCACAGATCGGGGGAAATGAGCAGTTCTTC.

V gene TRBV20-1 combines with J gene TRBJ1-5; D is unclear. This CDR3 is 14 amino acids long. Trimming removed 4 bases from V and 1 base from J, with 11 bases in between. Per the germline V gene, CDR1 is DFQATT and CDR2 is SNEGSKA (reference sequence). This CDR3 is CSAIMQESNQPQHF. CDR3 DNA: TGCAGTGCTATAATGCAGGAAAGCAATCAGCCCCAGCATTTT.

The chain couples TRBV7-6 to TRBJ2-7, with D possibly matching TRBD1 (6 bases). Trimming removed 5 bases from V and 3 bases from J, with 20 bases in between. CDR1 is SGHVS and CDR2 is FNYEAQ in the germline V gene. The CDR3 loop spans 16 amino acids. In DNA, the CDR3 is TGTGCCAGCAGCCCAACTCCGTCAGGGGTCGTCTACGAGCAGTACTTC. It specifies CASSPTPSGVVYEQYF.

This clonotype was seen a few times. The chain employs TRBV20-1 and TRBJ2-3; D may correspond to TRBD1 or TRBD2 (7 bases each). The CDR3 is 16 residues long. The V and J ends lost 1 base and 4 bases respectively, with 18 bases between them. Per germline, CDR1 DFQATT and CDR2 SNEGSKA (reference sequence). CDR3 sequence reads: CSARGQGGRVSDTQYF. CDR3 bases: TGCAGTGCTAGAGGACAGGGTGGGAGGGTTTCAGATACGCAGTATTTT.

The CDR3 DNA reads as TGCAGCGTTGAGGAAACACGATCCATACAGTTCTTC. Translated, it gives CSVEETRSIQFF. The genes are TRBV29-1 and TRBJ2-1; D gene unclear. This CDR3 comprises 12 residues. Looked up from germline, CDR1 is SQVTM and CDR2 is ANQGSEA. V lost 3 bases, J lost 13 bases, and 16 bases lay in between.

This clonotype was found a few times. The gene calls are TRBV7-2 and TRBJ2-1; D might be TRBD1 (6 bases). This CDR3 spans 15 amino acids. V lost 5 bases to trimming and J lost 2 bases, with 13 bases between them. Germline assignment: CDR1 SGHTA and CDR2 FQGNSA. This chain's CDR3 is CASSATGSTYNEQFF. For the CDR3, the DNA is TGTGCCAGCAGCGCCACAGGGTCAACCTACAATGAGCAGTTCTTC.

Only a few counts were recorded for this clonotype. This rearrangement joins TRBV5-1 to TRBJ2-1; D uncertain. The CDR3 has 13 residues. CDR1 is SGHRS and CDR2 is YFSETQ in the germline V gene. V lost 4 bases, J lost 13 bases, and 18 bases lay in between. The CDR3 loop is CASSPLDTVGQFF. The CDR3 DNA follows: TGCGCCAGCAGCCCGCTTGACACCGTTGGCCAGTTCTTC.

V and J are TRBV6-1 and TRBJ2-3; tentative D call: TRBD2 (6 bases). The ends were cut back, 7 bases at V and 3 bases at J, with 17 bases in the middle. The CDR3 runs to 15 residues. Germline CDR1 MNHNS, CDR2 SASEGT. The CDR3, as DNA: TGTGCCAGCACTAAAGGAGGGCAGCTAACAGATACGCAGTATTTT. Translating gives CASTKGGQLTDTQYF.

This clonotype has just a few counts. The chain couples TRBV18 to TRBJ2-4, with TRBD1 identical over 7 bases. Germline values: CDR1 KGHSH, CDR2 LQKENI. The V gene end was trimmed by 2 bases and the J gene end by 8 bases; junction bases not matched to a gene: 9. The CDR3 is 15 residues long. The CDR3 spells CASSPTKGAGYIQYF. The CDR3 DNA reads as TGTGCCAGCTCACCAACGAAGGGGGCCGGATACATTCAGTACTTC.

The rearrangement joins TRBV30 to TRBJ1-2; TRBD1 matches 9 bases. This CDR3 comprises 14 residues. V was pared by 5 bases and J by 4 bases, with 8 bases of the junction left unmatched. Germline V gives CDR1 GTSNPN, CDR2 SVGIG (reference sequence). Here the CDR3 DNA reads TGTGCCTGGGGACAGGGGAACGGTATCTATGGCTACACCTTC. Its protein is CAWGQGNGIYGYTF. Complete variable domain (other parts from reference TRBV30 and TRBJ1-2): SQTIHQWPATLVQPVGSPLSLECTVEGTSNPNLYWYRQAAGRGLQLLFYSVGIGQISSEVPQNLSASRPQDRQFILSSKKLLLSDSGFYLCAWGQGNGIYGYTFGSGTRLTVV.

This chain uses TRBV30 with TRBJ2-6; TRBD1 agrees at 9 bases. In germline, CDR1 is GTSNPN, CDR2 SVGIG (reference sequence). This CDR3 region has 17 residues. The trim removed 2 bases at V and 4 bases at J, leaving 9 bases unmatched. In DNA form, the CDR3 reads TGTGCCTGGAGTATTGGACAGGGGTTCTCGGGGGCCAACGTCCTGACTTTC. It codes for CAWSIGQGFSGANVLTF. The variable domain in full, completed from reference TRBV30 and TRBJ2-6, reads SQTIHQWPATLVQPVGSPLSLECTVEGTSNPNLYWYRQAAGRGLQLLFYSVGIGQISSEVPQNLSASRPQDRQFILSSKKLLLSDSGFYLCAWSIGQGFSGANVLTFGAGSRLTVL.